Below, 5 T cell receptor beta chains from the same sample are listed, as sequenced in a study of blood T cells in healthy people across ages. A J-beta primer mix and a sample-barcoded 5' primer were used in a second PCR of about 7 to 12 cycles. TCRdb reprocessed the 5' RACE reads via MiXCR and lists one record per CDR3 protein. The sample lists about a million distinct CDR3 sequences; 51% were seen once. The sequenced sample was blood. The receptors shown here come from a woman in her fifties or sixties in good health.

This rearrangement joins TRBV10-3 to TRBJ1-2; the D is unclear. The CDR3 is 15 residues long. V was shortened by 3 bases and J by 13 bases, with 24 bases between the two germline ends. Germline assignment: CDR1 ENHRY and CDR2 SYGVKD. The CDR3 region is CAISERIMDPKYSTF. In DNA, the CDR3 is TGTGCCATCAGTGAAAGGATTATGGATCCGAAGTACTCCACCTTC.

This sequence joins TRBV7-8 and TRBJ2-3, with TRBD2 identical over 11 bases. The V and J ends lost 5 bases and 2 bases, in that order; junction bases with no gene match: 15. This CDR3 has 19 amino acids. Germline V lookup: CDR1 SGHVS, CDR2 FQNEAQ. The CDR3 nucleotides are TGTGCCAGCAGCCCAGGACTAGCGGGCACGGGTCTTTTCACAGATACGCAGTATTTT. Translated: CASSPGLAGTGLFTDTQYF.

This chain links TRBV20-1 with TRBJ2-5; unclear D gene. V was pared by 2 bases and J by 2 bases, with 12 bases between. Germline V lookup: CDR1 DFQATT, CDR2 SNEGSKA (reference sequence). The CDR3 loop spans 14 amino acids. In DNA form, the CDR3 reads TGCAGTGCTAGACAGCCCGATTGGCAAGAGACCCAGTACTTC. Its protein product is CSARQPDWQETQYF.

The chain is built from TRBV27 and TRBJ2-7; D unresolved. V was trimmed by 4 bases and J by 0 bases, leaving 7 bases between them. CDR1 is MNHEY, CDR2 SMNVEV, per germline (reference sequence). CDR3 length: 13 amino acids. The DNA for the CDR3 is TGTGCCAGCAGTTGTGGAAGCTCCTACGAGCAGTACTTC. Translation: CASSCGSSYEQYF.

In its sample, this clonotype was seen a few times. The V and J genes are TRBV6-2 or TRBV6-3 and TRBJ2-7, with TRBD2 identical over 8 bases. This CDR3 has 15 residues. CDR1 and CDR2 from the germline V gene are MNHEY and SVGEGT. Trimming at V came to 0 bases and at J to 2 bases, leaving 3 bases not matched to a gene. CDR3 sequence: CASSYSAGGPYEQYF. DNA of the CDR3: TGTGCCAGCAGTTACTCCGCGGGAGGTCCCTACGAGCAGTACTTC.